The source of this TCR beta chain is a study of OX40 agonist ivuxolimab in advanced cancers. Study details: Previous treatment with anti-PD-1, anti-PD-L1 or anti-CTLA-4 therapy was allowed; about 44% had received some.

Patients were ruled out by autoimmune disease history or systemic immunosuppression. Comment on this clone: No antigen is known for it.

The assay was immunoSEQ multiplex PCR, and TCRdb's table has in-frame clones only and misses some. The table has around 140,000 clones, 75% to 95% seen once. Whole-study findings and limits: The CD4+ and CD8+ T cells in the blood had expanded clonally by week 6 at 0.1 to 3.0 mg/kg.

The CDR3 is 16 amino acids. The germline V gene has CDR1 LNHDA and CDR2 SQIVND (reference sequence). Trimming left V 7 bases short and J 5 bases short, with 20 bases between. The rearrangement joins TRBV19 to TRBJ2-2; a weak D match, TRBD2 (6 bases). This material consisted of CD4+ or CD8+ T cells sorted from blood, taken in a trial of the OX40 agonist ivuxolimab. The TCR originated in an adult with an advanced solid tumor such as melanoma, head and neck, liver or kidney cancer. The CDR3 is CASTINPGLLTGELFF. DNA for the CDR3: TGTGCCAGTACCATCAATCCGGGACTCTTGACCGGGGAGCTGTTTTTT.